This record looks at one TCR beta chain sequence and its context. Its specificity is not known. The repertoire was sequenced with immunoSEQ multiplex PCR; TCRdb's copy has only in-frame clones and lacks some. The table has about 99,000 clones, approximately 93% seen once. These data are taken from a study of graft-versus-host responses after intestinal transplantation. Study overall: Isolated intestinal, liver-intestinal, or multivisceral transplants were what recipients had. Among the recipients, all got anti-thymocyte globulin induction and then tacrolimus and steroids for 3 to 4 years. General study results and limits: Recipient marrow showed GvH clones, some seen first in ileum or blood.

This CDR3 comprises 15 residues. The V gene end was trimmed by 5 bases and the J gene end by 2 bases; junction bases not matched to a gene: 3. The V gene's germline CDR1 is SGHAT and CDR2 FQNNGV. The sequence derives from a human donor who received an intestinal transplant. Sequences were derived from unstimulated CD8+ T cells sorted from spleen or lymph node cells, sampled before intestinal transplant. V and J are TRBV11-2 and TRBJ2-3; TRBD2 aligns across 11 bases. CDR3: CASSLSGGDTDTQYF. In nucleotides, the CDR3 is TGTGCCAGCAGCCTTAGCGGGGGGGACACAGATACGCAGTATTTT.